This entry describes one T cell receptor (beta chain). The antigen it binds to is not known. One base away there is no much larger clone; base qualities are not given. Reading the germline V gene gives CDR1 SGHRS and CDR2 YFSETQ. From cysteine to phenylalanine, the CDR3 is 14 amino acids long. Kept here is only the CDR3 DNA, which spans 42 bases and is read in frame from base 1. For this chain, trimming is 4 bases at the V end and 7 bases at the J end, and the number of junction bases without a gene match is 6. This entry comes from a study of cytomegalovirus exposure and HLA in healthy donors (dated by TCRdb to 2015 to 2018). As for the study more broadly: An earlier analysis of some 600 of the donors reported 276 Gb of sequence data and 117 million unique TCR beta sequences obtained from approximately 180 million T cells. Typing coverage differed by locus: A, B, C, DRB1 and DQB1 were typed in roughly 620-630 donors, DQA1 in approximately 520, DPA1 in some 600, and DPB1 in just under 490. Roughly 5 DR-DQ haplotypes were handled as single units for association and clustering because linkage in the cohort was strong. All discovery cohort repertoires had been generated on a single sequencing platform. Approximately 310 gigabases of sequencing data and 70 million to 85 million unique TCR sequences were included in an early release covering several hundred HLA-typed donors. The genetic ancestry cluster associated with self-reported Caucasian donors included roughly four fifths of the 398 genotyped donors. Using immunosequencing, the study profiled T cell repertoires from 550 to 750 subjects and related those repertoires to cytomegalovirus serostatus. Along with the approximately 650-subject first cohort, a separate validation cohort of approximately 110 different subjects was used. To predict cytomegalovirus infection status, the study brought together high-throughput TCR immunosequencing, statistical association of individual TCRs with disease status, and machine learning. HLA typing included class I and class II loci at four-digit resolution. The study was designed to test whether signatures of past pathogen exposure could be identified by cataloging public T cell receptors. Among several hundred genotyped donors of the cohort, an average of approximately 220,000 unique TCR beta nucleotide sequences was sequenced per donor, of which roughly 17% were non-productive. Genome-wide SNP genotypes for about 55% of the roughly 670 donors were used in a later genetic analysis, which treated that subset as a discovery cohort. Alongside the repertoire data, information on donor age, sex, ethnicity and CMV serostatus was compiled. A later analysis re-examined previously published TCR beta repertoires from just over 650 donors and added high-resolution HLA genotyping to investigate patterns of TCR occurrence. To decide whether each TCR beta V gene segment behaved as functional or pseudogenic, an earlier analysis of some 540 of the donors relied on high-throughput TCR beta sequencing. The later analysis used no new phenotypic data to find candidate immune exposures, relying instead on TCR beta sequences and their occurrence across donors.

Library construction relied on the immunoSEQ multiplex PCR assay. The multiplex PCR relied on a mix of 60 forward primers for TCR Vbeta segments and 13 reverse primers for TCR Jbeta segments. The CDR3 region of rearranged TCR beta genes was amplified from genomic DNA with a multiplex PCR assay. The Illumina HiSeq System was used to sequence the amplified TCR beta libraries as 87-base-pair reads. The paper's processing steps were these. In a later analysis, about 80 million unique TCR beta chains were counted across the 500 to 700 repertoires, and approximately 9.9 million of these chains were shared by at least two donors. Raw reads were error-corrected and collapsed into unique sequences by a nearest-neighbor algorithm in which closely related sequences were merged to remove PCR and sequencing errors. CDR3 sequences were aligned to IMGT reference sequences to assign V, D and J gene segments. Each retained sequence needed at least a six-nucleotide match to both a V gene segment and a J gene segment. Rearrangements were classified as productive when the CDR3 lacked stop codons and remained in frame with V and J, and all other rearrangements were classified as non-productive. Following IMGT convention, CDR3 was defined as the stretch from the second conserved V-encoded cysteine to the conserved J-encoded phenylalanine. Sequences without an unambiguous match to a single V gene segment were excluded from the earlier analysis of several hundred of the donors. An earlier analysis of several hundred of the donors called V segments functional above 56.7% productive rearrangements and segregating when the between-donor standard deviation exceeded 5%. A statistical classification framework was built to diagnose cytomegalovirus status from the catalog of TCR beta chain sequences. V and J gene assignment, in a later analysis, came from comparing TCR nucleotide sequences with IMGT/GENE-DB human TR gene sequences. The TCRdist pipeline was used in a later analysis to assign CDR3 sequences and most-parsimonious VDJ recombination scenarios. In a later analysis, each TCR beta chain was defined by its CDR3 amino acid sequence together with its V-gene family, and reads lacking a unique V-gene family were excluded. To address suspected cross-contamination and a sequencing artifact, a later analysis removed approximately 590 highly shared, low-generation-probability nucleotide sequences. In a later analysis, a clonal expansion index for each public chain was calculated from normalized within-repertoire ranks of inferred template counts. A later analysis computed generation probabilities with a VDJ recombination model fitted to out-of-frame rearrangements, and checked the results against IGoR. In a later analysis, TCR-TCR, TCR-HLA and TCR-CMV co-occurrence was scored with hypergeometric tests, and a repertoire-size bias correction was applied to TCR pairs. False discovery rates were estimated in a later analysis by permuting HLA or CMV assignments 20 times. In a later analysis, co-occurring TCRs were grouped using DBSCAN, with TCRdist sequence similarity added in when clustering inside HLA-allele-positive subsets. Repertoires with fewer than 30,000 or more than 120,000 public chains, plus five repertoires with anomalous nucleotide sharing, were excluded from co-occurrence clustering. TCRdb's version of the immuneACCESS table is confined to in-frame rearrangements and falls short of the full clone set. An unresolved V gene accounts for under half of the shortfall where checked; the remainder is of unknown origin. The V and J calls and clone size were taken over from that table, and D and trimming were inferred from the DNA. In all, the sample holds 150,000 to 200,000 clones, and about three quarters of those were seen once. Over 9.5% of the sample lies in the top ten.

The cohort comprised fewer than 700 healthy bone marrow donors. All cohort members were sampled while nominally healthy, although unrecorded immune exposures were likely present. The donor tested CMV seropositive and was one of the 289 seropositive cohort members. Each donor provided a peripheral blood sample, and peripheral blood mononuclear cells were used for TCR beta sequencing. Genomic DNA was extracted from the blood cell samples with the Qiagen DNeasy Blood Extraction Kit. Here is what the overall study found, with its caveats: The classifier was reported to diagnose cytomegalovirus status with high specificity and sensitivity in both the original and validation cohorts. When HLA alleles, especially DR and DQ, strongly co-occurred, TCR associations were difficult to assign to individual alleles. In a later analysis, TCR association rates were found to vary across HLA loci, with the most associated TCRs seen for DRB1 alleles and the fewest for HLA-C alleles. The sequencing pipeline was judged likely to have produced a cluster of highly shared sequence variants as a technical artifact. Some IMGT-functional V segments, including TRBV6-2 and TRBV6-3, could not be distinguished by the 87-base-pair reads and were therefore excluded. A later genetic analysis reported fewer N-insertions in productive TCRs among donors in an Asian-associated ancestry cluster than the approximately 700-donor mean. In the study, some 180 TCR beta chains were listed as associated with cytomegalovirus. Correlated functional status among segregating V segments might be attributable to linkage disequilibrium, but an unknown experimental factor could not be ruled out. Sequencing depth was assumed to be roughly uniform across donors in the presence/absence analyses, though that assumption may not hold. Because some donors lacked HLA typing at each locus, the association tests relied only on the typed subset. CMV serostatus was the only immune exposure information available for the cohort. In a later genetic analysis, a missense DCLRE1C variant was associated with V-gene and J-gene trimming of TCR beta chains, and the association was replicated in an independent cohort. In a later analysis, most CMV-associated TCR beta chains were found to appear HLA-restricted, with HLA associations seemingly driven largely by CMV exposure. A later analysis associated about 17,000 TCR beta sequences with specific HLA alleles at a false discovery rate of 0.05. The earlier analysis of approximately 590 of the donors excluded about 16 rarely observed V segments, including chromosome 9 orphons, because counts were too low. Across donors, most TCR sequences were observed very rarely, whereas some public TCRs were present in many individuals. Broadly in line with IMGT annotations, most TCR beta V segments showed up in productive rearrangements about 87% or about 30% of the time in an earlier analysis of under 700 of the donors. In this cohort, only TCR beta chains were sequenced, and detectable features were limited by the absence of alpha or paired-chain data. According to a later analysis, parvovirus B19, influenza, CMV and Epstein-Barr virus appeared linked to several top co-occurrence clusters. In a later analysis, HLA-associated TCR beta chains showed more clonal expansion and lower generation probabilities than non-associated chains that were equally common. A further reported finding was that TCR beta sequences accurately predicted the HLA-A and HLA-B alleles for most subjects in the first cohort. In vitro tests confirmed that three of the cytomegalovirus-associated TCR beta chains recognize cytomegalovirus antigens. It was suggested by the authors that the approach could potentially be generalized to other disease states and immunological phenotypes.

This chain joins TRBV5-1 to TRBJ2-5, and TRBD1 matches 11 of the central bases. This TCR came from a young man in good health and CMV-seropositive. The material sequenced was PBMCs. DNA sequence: TGCGCCAGCAGCCCGCTGGACAGGGGGCCGACCCAGTACTTC. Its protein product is CASSPLDRGPTQYF.